This TCR beta chain is drawn from a study of neurological immune-mediated disorders. The sample holds many counts of this clonotype. 5'RACE employing 10-nucleotide random UMIs yielded the cDNA. One entry per CDR3 protein results from TCRdb running MiXCR on the 5' RACE reads. The profile shows roughly 50,000 distinct CDR3 sequences, roughly 13% of them singletons. The time point was: longitudinal time-point 3. V lost 6 bases and J 2 bases, leaving 19 bases between the germline ends. This CDR3 has 16 residues. CDR1 and CDR2 (germline): SEHNR, FQNEAQ (reference sequence). Sequencing was done on a sample of PBMCs. The rearrangement uses TRBV7-9 and TRBJ1-1; D unclear. The sequence was collected from a male donor with HTLV-1-associated myelopathy (HAM/TSP). In nucleotides, the CDR3 is TGTGCCAGCAGGGCCGCGGTCGGGTTATCAAACACTGAAGCTTTCTTT. Protein: CASRAAVGLSNTEAFF.